This T cell receptor beta chain stems from a study of identical twins. TCRdb ran MiXCR on the 5' RACE reads and lists one entry per CDR3 protein. The sample has some 1,700,000 distinct CDR3 sequences, about 30% seen once. Study conclusions and caveats: There were fewer insertions in abundant cord blood beta clonotypes, but memory repertoires showed no such pattern. The authors drew conclusions from cross-sectional statistical analysis rather than following the same donors. Twins shared beta out-of-frame sequences in excess, but this excess was weaker. Models, which agreed with sharing between unrelated individuals, nonetheless underestimated the out-of-frame TCR alpha sharing seen in monozygotic twins.

About this clonotype itself: Its specificity is unknown.

Specimen: cord blood. The receptor was isolated from a newborn girl in good health.

The CDR3, as DNA: TGTGCCAGTAGGACCGGACTAGTCGCCTACAATGAGCAGTTCTTC. Translation: CASRTGLVAYNEQFF. The chain links TRBV12-3 or TRBV12-4 to TRBJ2-1; TRBD2 aligns across 7 bases. Germline trimming cut 9 bases from V and 2 bases from J; bases unmatched to any gene: 10. CDR3 length: 15 residues.